What follows are 32 T cell receptor beta chains derived from one specimen sequenced in a study of shared clonotypes between healthy human individuals. Using immunoSEQ multiplex PCR, the repertoire was profiled, and TCRdb retains in-frame clones only, with some absent. Counted here are about 2.4 million clones, 93% occurring once; the ten biggest clones make up about 0.34%. The sequencing sample was made of naive CD4+ T cells from PBMCs. Subset defined: CD45RA+ positively selected. These receptors all stem from a young man in good health. Some clones in this sample may be carry-over from other donors' samples.

This clone has just one count. The chain couples TRBV9 to TRBJ1-3; possible D gene TRBD1, 6 bases. Trimming removed 0 bases at V and 8 bases at J, with 18 bases between. The CDR3 runs to 16 residues. Looked up from germline, CDR1 is SGDLS and CDR2 is YYNGEE. As DNA, the CDR3 is TGTGCCAGCAGCGTAGCCGTAGGGGGAGAAGGCGACACCATATATTTT. This codes for CASSVAVGGEGDTIYF.

The chain couples TRBV6-5 to TRBJ1-1; 7 bases line up with TRBD1. With V trimmed by 5 bases and J by 3 bases, 6 bases remained unmatched. CDR3 size: 14 residues. Germline loops: CDR1 MNHEY, CDR2 SVGAGI. The CDR3 nucleotides read TGTGCCAGCAGTGAGACAGGGCGGTACACTGAAGCTTTCTTT. Amino acids: CASSETGRYTEAFF.

This chain links TRBV6-1 with TRBJ1-2; a weak D match, TRBD1 (5 bases). This CDR3 comprises 16 residues. Germline V CDR1 and CDR2: MNHNS, SASEGT. The germline V and J ends were trimmed by 3 bases and 5 bases, with 19 bases remaining between them. The CDR3 region is CASSDPSYRTGYGYTF. The CDR3 bases are TGTGCCAGCAGTGATCCCTCATACAGGACCGGTTATGGCTACACCTTC.

V usage is TRBV5-1 and J usage is TRBJ2-1, with 9 nucleotides matching TRBD1. Losses at the gene ends were 0 bases for V and 1 base for J; bases not matched to a gene: 2. Looked up from germline, CDR1 is SGHRS and CDR2 is YFSETQ. The CDR3 covers 16 residues. The CDR3 DNA reads as TGCGCCAGCAGCTTGGCCGGGACAGGGTCCTACAATGAGCAGTTCTTC. Amino acids: CASSLAGTGSYNEQFF.

The chain carries TRBV7-9 and TRBJ2-3, with 8 bases aligning to TRBD2. Trimming at V came to 7 bases and at J to 3 bases, leaving 12 bases not matched to a gene. In germline, CDR1 is SEHNR, CDR2 FQNEAQ (reference sequence). The CDR3 is 16 residues long. The CDR3 is CASTTQGTRITDTQYF. The CDR3 region has the DNA TGTGCCAGCACCACGCAGGGGACTAGGATAACAGATACGCAGTATTTT.

The V and J genes are TRBV2 and TRBJ2-1, with TRBD2 identical over 7 bases. This CDR3 has 14 amino acids. V trimming: 4 bases; J trimming: 8 bases; junction bases outside the gene matches: 8. Germline CDR1 is SNHLY and CDR2 is FYNNEI. The CDR3 DNA is TGTGCCAGCAGTGCGGGAGGCGCCTGGGATGAGCAGTTCTTC. This encodes CASSAGGAWDEQFF.

CDR3 region: CASSAGPGAQETQYF. CDR3 nucleotides: TGTGCCAGCAGCGCAGGCCCGGGAGCCCAAGAGACCCAGTACTTC. The chain couples TRBV9 to TRBJ2-5; the D gene is possibly TRBD2 (6 bases). V dropped 3 bases and J dropped 1 base, with 13 bases sitting between them. This CDR3 region has 15 residues. Germline CDR1 is SGDLS and CDR2 is YYNGEE.

As DNA, the CDR3 is TGTGCCAGCAGCCTCACAGGCGTTGGAAACACCATATATTTT. It translates to CASSLTGVGNTIYF. V gene TRBV7-9 combines with J gene TRBJ1-3, with D possibly being TRBD1 (5 bases). The CDR3 is 14 amino acids. Germline V CDR1 and CDR2: SEHNR, FQNEAQ (reference sequence). V was trimmed by 5 bases and J by 3 bases, leaving 11 bases between them.

V usage is TRBV5-1 and J usage is TRBJ2-1; D call uncertain. The CDR3 loop spans 13 amino acids. The ends were cut back, 4 bases at V and 5 bases at J, with 10 bases in the middle. Germline assignment: CDR1 SGHRS and CDR2 YFSETQ. Here the CDR3 DNA reads TGCGCCAGCAGCCCCCAGCCCCACAATGAGCAGTTCTTC. Translated: CASSPQPHNEQFF.

This clone was picked up one time. The rearrangement links TRBV7-9 to TRBJ2-2; possibly TRBD1 for D (6 bases). Germline V gene sequence: CDR1 SEHNR, CDR2 FQNEAQ (reference sequence). V was shortened by 8 bases and J by 1 base, with 8 bases between the two germline ends. The CDR3 spans 13 residues. CDR3 DNA: TGTGCCAGCGGGACACAGAACACCGGGGAGCTGTTTTTT. It encodes CASGTQNTGELFF. Drawing the rest from reference TRBV7-9 and TRBJ2-2, the complete variable domain is DTGVSQNPRHKITKRGQNVTFRCDPISEHNRLYWYRQTLGQGPEFLTYFQNEAQLEKSRLLSDRFSAERPKGSFSTLEIQRTEQGDSAMYLCASGTQNTGELFFGEGSRLTVL.

This chain connects TRBV6-1 to TRBJ2-5; 9 bases line up with TRBD1. Germline V lookup: CDR1 MNHNS, CDR2 SASEGT. The V segment lost 4 bases and the J segment 5 bases; nucleotides outside the gene matches: 5. The CDR3 is made up of 14 amino acids. Here the CDR3 reads CASSGAGTGETQYF. For the CDR3, the DNA is TGTGCCAGCAGTGGCGCCGGGACAGGGGAGACCCAGTACTTC.

CDR3 protein: CASSQAPGAETQYF. DNA of the CDR3: TGCGCCAGCAGCCAAGCGCCGGGGGCAGAGACCCAGTACTTC. J is TRBJ2-5 and V is TRBV4-1; D might be TRBD1 or TRBD2, each matching 6 bases. Trimming shortened V by 1 base and J by 4 bases, and 10 bases separated the two germline ends. The CDR3 loop spans 14 amino acids. From germline, CDR1 is MGHRA and CDR2 YSYEKL.

This sequence joins TRBV6-1 and TRBJ2-7, with unresolved D. Looked up from germline, CDR1 is MNHNS and CDR2 is SASEGT. The CDR3 length is 11 residues. Trimming removed 7 bases at V and 4 bases at J, with 8 bases between. In DNA form, the CDR3 reads TGTGCCAGCACTGGTGGTTACGAGCAGTACTTC. It encodes CASTGGYEQYF.

The rearrangement uses TRBV7-2 and TRBJ1-4; TRBD1 matches 10 bases. The CDR3 consists of 18 residues. Germline V gives CDR1 SGHTA, CDR2 FQGNSA. V shed 2 bases and J 0 bases; nucleotides not matched to a gene: 6. The DNA of the CDR3 is TGTGCCAGCAGCTTATGGGGGACAGGGGCCGCAACTAATGAAAAACTGTTTTTT. As protein: CASSLWGTGAATNEKLFF.

The V call is TRBV6-1, the J call TRBJ2-1, with D perhaps given as TRBD1 or TRBD2 (5 bases each). This CDR3 comprises 15 residues. The V end lost 4 bases, the J end lost 6 bases, and 16 bases lay between the germline ends. In germline, CDR1 is MNHNS, CDR2 SASEGT. CDR3: CASSVRDPNGNEQFF. CDR3 sequence (DNA): TGTGCCAGCAGTGTCCGGGACCCAAACGGCAATGAGCAGTTCTTC.

The chain carries TRBV7-2 and TRBJ2-1; D possibly uses TRBD1 or TRBD2 (5 bases each). This CDR3 has 15 amino acids. Germline V gene sequence: CDR1 SGHTA, CDR2 FQGNSA. V gave up 3 bases and J gave up 0 bases, with 9 bases separating them. Written as DNA, the CDR3 is TGTGCCAGCAGCTTCAAGGGGAGCTCCTACAATGAGCAGTTCTTC. As protein: CASSFKGSSYNEQFF.

Notes on this clone: This same CDR3 is encoded by further DNA sequences in the sample. The chain is built from TRBV9 and TRBJ1-2; D is uncertain. The CDR3 is made up of 13 amino acids. Germline V gene data show CDR1 as SGDLS and CDR2 as YYNGEE. Trimming shortened V by 2 bases and J by 1 base, and 6 bases separated the two germline ends. The CDR3 sequence is CASSVGDNYGYTF. In nucleotides, the CDR3 is TGTGCCAGCAGCGTCGGTGATAACTATGGCTACACCTTC.

This rearrangement joins TRBV7-9 to TRBJ2-7; TRBD1 or TRBD2 may be the D gene (5 bases each). This CDR3 has 13 amino acids. Trimming took off 5 bases at V and 3 bases at J, with 11 bases between the two ends. The germline V gene encodes CDR1 SEHNR and CDR2 FQNEAQ (reference sequence). The CDR3 sequence: CASSGRDHYEQYF. The CDR3 bases are TGTGCCAGCAGCGGACGGGACCACTACGAGCAGTACTTC.

The genes are TRBV7-9 and TRBJ1-4, with a possible D match to TRBD1 (6 bases). In germline, CDR1 is SEHNR, CDR2 FQNEAQ (reference sequence). With 1 base removed from V and 7 bases from J, the gap between germline ends came to 13 bases. The length of the CDR3 is 15 residues. Here the CDR3 reads CASSLGGGQLEKLFF. DNA for the CDR3: TGTGCCAGCAGCTTAGGTGGGGGCCAGCTTGAAAAACTGTTTTTT.

This chain links TRBV5-1 with TRBJ1-2; no definite D call. There are 15 residues in the CDR3. V gave up 5 bases and J gave up 1 base, with 15 bases separating them. The germline V gene encodes CDR1 SGHRS and CDR2 YFSETQ. CDR3 residues: CASSPAGSLNYGYTF. DNA of the CDR3: TGCGCCAGCAGTCCGGCAGGTTCACTTAACTATGGCTACACCTTC.

The chain joins TRBV28 to TRBJ1-1; 7 bases are shared with TRBD1. The CDR3 length is 15 residues. From germline, CDR1 is MDHEN and CDR2 SYDVKM. V lost 5 bases to trimming and J lost 0 bases; unmatched junction nucleotides: 6. This CDR3 reads CASSDRTGMNTEAFF. CDR3 coding DNA: TGTGCCAGCAGTGACCGGACAGGTATGAACACTGAAGCTTTCTTT.

The V and J genes are TRBV25-1 and TRBJ2-1; TRBD2 matches at 7 bases. Trimming removed 0 bases from V and 6 bases from J; junction bases left unmatched: 5. The CDR3 length is 15 residues. Germline values: CDR1 MGHDK, CDR2 SYGVNS. CDR3 protein: CASSEYRGRANEQFF. The CDR3 nucleotides are TGTGCCAGCAGTGAATATCGGGGGAGGGCCAATGAGCAGTTCTTC.

This chain connects TRBV7-2 to TRBJ2-7; the match to TRBD1 covers 9 bases. Germline CDR1 and CDR2: SGHTA and FQGNSA. The CDR3 extends over 13 amino acids. V shed 5 bases, J shed 3 bases, and the junction held 2 bases outside the gene matches. CDR3 sequence (DNA): TGTGCCAGCAGCGAGGACAGGGGCTACGAGCAGTACTTC. Its protein is CASSEDRGYEQYF.

This chain connects TRBV6-1 to TRBJ2-5; D not certain. The CDR3 extends over 14 amino acids. Germline V lookup: CDR1 MNHNS, CDR2 SASEGT. Trimming took off 3 bases at V and 2 bases at J, with 10 bases between the two ends. CDR3 nucleotide sequence: TGTGCCAGCAGTGAGGTGACGGTACAAGAGACCCAGTACTTC. Protein product: CASSEVTVQETQYF.

This clone was detected only once. The chain recombines TRBV29-1 with TRBJ2-1; TRBD1 might be the D (6 bases). This CDR3 is built from 15 residues. CDR1 SQVTM and CDR2 ANQGSEA come from the germline V gene. V dropped 3 bases and J dropped 5 bases, with 17 bases sitting between them. DNA of the CDR3: TGCAGCGTTGACTTAGGGGGAGTTAGGCACAATGAGCAGTTCTTC. This encodes CSVDLGGVRHNEQFF.

The chain joins TRBV27 to TRBJ1-2, with 10 bases aligning to TRBD1. CDR1 is MNHEY and CDR2 is SMNVEV in the germline V gene (reference sequence). V trimming: 6 bases; J trimming: 4 bases; junction bases outside the gene matches: 11. The CDR3 is 16 amino acids. The CDR3: CASRGVGDRGGYGYTF. The CDR3 nucleotides are TGTGCCAGCAGGGGCGTTGGGGACAGGGGTGGCTATGGCTACACCTTC.

The gene calls are TRBV2 and TRBJ2-5, with D perhaps TRBD1 or TRBD2 (6 bases each). V was cut by 3 bases and J by 4 bases, with 12 bases left in between. The germline V gene has CDR1 SNHLY and CDR2 FYNNEI. The CDR3 covers 14 residues. The CDR3 is CASSDARGGETQYF. The CDR3 DNA is TGTGCCAGCAGTGACGCCAGGGGAGGAGAGACCCAGTACTTC.

The chain recombines TRBV5-6 with TRBJ2-6, with no clear D. In germline, CDR1 is SGHDT, CDR2 YYEEEE. V shed 6 bases and J shed 1 base, with 14 bases lying between them. CDR3 size: 16 residues. CDR3 nucleotides: TGTGCCAGCACCCGATCCCTCTCTTCTGGGGCCAACGTCCTGACTTTC. Translated: CASTRSLSSGANVLTF.

Worth noting for this clone: The same CDR3 can be traced to other DNA sequences in this sample. The chain recombines TRBV28 with TRBJ1-4; D is perhaps TRBD1 (5 bases). Per the germline V gene, CDR1 is MDHEN and CDR2 is SYDVKM. V lost 5 bases and J lost 11, with 9 bases in between. This CDR3 has 11 residues. The CDR3 region has the DNA TGTGCCAGCAGTCCTCGGGGGAAACTGTTTTTT. As protein: CASSPRGKLFF.

This chain joins TRBV5-4 and TRBJ2-3; TRBD1 matches at 10 bases. The CDR3 runs to 16 residues. Germline V gene sequence: CDR1 SGHNT, CDR2 YYREEE (reference sequence). V dropped 4 bases and J dropped 3; count of bases not matched to a gene: 8. CDR3 protein: CASSLRQGAPTDTQYF. The CDR3 DNA is TGTGCCAGCAGCCTACGACAGGGGGCGCCGACAGATACGCAGTATTTT.

J is TRBJ1-1 and V is TRBV7-8, with 7 bases fitting TRBD1. The V and J ends lost 2 bases and 4 bases, in that order; junction bases with no gene match: 4. There are 14 residues in the CDR3. The germline V gene has CDR1 SGHVS and CDR2 FQNEAQ. The CDR3 spells CASSLLGGVTEAFF. The CDR3 DNA reads as TGTGCCAGCAGCTTACTAGGGGGCGTCACTGAAGCTTTCTTT.

The chain recombines TRBV7-9 with TRBJ2-7, with 10 nucleotides matching TRBD1. J lost 3 bases, V lost 5 bases, and 7 bases had no gene match. The CDR3 has 15 amino acids. Per the germline V gene, CDR1 is SEHNR and CDR2 is FQNEAQ (reference sequence). CDR3 nucleotide sequence: TGTGCCAGCAGCAGGGACAGGGGTAGACTCTACGAGCAGTACTTC. Translation gives CASSRDRGRLYEQYF.